This record concerns one T cell receptor beta chain sequence. This sample is part of a study of CD8+ T cells in alopecia areata. RNA, once extracted, was reverse transcribed into cDNA for use as the sequencing template. The data were produced by immunoSEQ multiplex PCR, yet TCRdb's version contains in-frame clones alone and is incomplete. The sample has over 85,000 clones, about 70% seen once. Treatment in this sample: oral pan-JAK inhibitor, 5-10 mg twice daily. Deletions cut 2 bases from V and 12 bases from J, with 7 bases between. Germline CDR1 is MNHNY and CDR2 is SVGAGI (reference sequence). This CDR3 contains 11 residues.

Specimen: CD8+ T cells sorted from blood, collected at week 44, from a patient treated with tofacitinib. The rearrangement joins TRBV6-6 to TRBJ1-4; D remains ambiguous. This receptor was obtained from a human donor with alopecia areata. Here the CDR3 reads CASSYPGELFF. The DNA of the CDR3 is TGTGCCAGCAGTTACCCCGGGGAACTGTTTTTT.